The rows below give T cell receptor beta chains drawn from one sample of a study of blood T cell repertoires in COVID-19. Assay: immunoSEQ multiplex PCR; the TCRdb copy retains only in-frame clones and omits some. The table records 90,000 or so clones, less than 90% of them present only once. Material for sequencing was peripheral blood. These TCRs come from a man older than 75 with active or convalescent COVID-19. Each CDR3 is given with its conserved first and last residue. A D gene is named only where the DNA matches it firmly. Some rows have no size entry. The others give once, few or many, or a class for an expanded clone.

D	V	size	J	CDR3	DNA
.	TRBV15	.	TRBJ2-1	CATSIRLVDEQFF	TGTGCCACCAGCATTAGACTAGTTGATGAGCAGTTCTTC
.	TRBV7-2	.	TRBJ1-2	CASSLVQVLSPTNYGYTF	TGTGCCAGCAGCTTAGTACAGGTGCTATCCCCAACTAACTATGGCTACACCTTC
TRBD1	TRBV6-4	.	TRBJ1-6	CASRTPLPGQNSPLHF	TGTGCCAGCAGGACCCCACTTCCGGGACAGAATTCACCCCTCCACTTT
.	TRBV9	.	TRBJ2-3	CASSAQGLRASTDTQYF	TGTGCCAGCAGCGCTCAGGGGTTGAGGGCGAGCACAGATACGCAGTATTTT
TRBD2	TRBV5-1	.	TRBJ2-5	CASSLEIAGGPETQYF	TGCGCCAGCAGCTTGGAAATCGCGGGAGGCCCAGAGACCCAGTACTTC
TRBD1	TRBV5-6	.	TRBJ2-6	CASSLGQGAGANVLTF	TGTGCCAGCAGCTTGGGACAGGGAGCTGGGGCCAACGTCCTGACTTTC
.	TRBV4-2	.	TRBJ1-2	CASSQDLNYGYTF	TGTGCCAGCAGCCAAGATCTTAACTATGGCTACACCTTC
.	TRBV27	.	TRBJ1-2	CASSFRGRNDGYTF	TGTGCCAGCAGTTTCAGGGGCAGGAACGATGGCTACACCTTC
TRBD1	TRBV5-5	.	TRBJ2-5	CASSFTGGAGETQYF	TGTGCCAGCAGCTTCACAGGGGGCGCTGGGGAGACCCAGTACTTC
TRBD1	TRBV2	.	TRBJ1-1	CASSSTRTGLEAFF	TGTGCCAGCAGTTCCACTCGGACAGGCCTCGAAGCTTTCTTT
TRBD2	TRBV15	once	TRBJ2-1	CATSRDSLATSGAHNEQFF	TGTGCCACCAGCAGAGACAGTCTGGCGACTAGCGGGGCCCACAATGAGCAGTTCTTC
.	TRBV19	.	TRBJ2-1	CASSISPLRSYNEQFF	TGTGCCAGTAGTATATCACCCCTCCGGTCCTACAATGAGCAGTTCTTC
.	TRBV30	.	TRBJ2-7	CAWSVTGYEQYF	TGTGCCTGGAGTGTCACTGGCTACGAGCAGTACTTC
.	TRBV19	.	TRBJ1-6	CASSTTYSRYGSPLHF	TGTGCCAGTAGTACCACTTACTCCCGATACGGGTCACCCCTCCACTTT
.	TRBV12-3/TRBV12-4	.	TRBJ1-5	CASSLSPNQPQHF	TGTGCCAGCAGTTTATCTCCCAATCAGCCCCAGCATTTT
.	TRBV11-2	.	TRBJ1-2	CASSLITLGGGYTF	TGTGCCAGCAGCTTGATCACGTTGGGGGGAGGCTACACCTTC
TRBD2	TRBV9	.	TRBJ2-1	CASSDGLASYNEQFF	TGTGCCAGCAGCGACGGACTAGCGTCCTACAATGAGCAGTTCTTC
.	TRBV10-3	once	TRBJ2-7	CATTRERGHEQYF	TGTGCCACCACCCGGGAAAGAGGCCACGAGCAGTACTTC
TRBD1	TRBV7-2	.	TRBJ2-7	CASSILQGLFF	TGTGCCAGCAGCATACTACAGGGGCTGTTCTTC
.	TRBV5-1	.	TRBJ2-1	CASSLGDNEQFF	TGCGCCAGCAGCTTGGGCGACAATGAGCAGTTCTTC
.	TRBV3-1/TRBV3-2	.	TRBJ2-7	CASSQGDTGNYEQYF	TGTGCCAGCAGCCAAGGGGATACGGGGAACTACGAGCAGTACTTC
.	TRBV2	once	TRBJ1-6	CASSDSNSPLHF	TGTGCCAGCAGTGACAGTAATTCACCCCTCCACTTT
TRBD2	TRBV5-6	once	TRBJ2-5	CASSLYRLAVRTQYF	TGTGCCAGCAGCTTATATCGTCTAGCGGTACGGACCCAGTACTTC
TRBD1	TRBV2	.	TRBJ1-1	CASSGGGAGGRKTEAFF	TGTGCCAGCAGTGGAGGGGGCGCGGGAGGTAGGAAAACTGAAGCTTTCTTT
.	TRBV6-2/TRBV6-3	.	TRBJ1-2	CASSRGSGTGYTF	TGTGCCAGCAGTCGTGGGTCCGGGACAGGCTACACCTTC
.	TRBV15	.	TRBJ1-2	CATSLNRVEGYTF	TGTGCCACCAGCCTAAACAGGGTTGAGGGCTACACCTTC
.	TRBV11-3	.	TRBJ1-6	CASSFGGKSYNSPLHF	TGTGCCAGCAGCTTCGGCGGGAAATCCTATAATTCACCCCTCCACTTT
TRBD1	TRBV5-3	.	TRBJ2-7	CARRLGQGVSSYEQYF	TGTGCCAGAAGATTAGGACAGGGGGTGAGCTCGTACGAGCAGTACTTC
.	TRBV7-3	.	TRBJ2-2	CASSLEARTGELFF	TGTGCCAGCAGCTTAGAGGCAAGGACCGGGGAGCTGTTTTTT
.	TRBV29-1	.	TRBJ1-1	CSVLAGDGEAFF	TGCAGCGTTCTCGCAGGGGACGGAGAAGCTTTCTTT
TRBD1	TRBV6-1	.	TRBJ1-2	CASSERGTDYGYTF	TGTGCCAGCAGTGAAAGGGGGACAGACTATGGCTACACCTTC
TRBD1	TRBV12-5	.	TRBJ2-7	CASGLGTGTGVFEQYF	TGTGCTAGTGGTTTGGGGACCGGGACAGGGGTTTTCGAGCAGTACTTC
.	TRBV28	few	TRBJ1-5	CASSSPGREGGQPQHF	TGTGCCAGCAGTTCTCCGGGACGGGAGGGTGGTCAGCCCCAGCATTTT
.	TRBV6-2/TRBV6-3	.	TRBJ2-7	CASSYSAQKITTEQYF	TGTGCCAGCAGTTACTCGGCTCAGAAGATAACCACCGAGCAGTACTTC
.	TRBV7-6	.	TRBJ1-2	CASSLEAASLGYTF	TGTGCCAGCAGCTTAGAAGCCGCTAGCCTAGGCTACACCTTC
TRBD2	TRBV6-5	.	TRBJ2-5	CASNTKRESGETQYF	TGTGCCAGCAATACCAAGCGGGAGAGCGGGGAGACCCAGTACTTC
.	TRBV5-4	.	TRBJ2-1	CASSHRRTGEDNEQFF	TGTGCCAGCAGCCATCGCCGAACAGGGGAGGACAATGAGCAGTTCTTC
TRBD1	TRBV29-1	few	TRBJ2-7	CSVKGQGASEQYF	TGCAGCGTGAAGGGACAGGGGGCGAGCGAGCAGTACTTC
.	TRBV24-1	.	TRBJ2-3	CATSNRVTDTQYF	TGTGCCACCAGTAACAGGGTGACAGATACGCAGTATTTT
.	TRBV18	.	TRBJ1-2	CASSPQQRANYGYTF	TGTGCCAGCTCACCGCAACAGAGAGCTAACTATGGCTACACCTTC
.	TRBV3-1/TRBV3-2	.	TRBJ1-2	CASSQIITTGAGYGYTF	TGTGCCAGCAGCCAAATAATCACGACTGGAGCCGGGTATGGCTACACCTTC
.	TRBV27	.	TRBJ1-4	CASSLRRQQNEKLFF	TGTGCCAGCAGTTTACGGCGACAGCAGAATGAAAAACTGTTTTTT
TRBD2	TRBV30	.	TRBJ2-7	CAWSPSPGLAGNQYF	TGTGCCTGGAGTCCATCACCGGGACTAGCGGGAAATCAGTACTTC
TRBD1	TRBV10-3	.	TRBJ1-5	CAISENLGQGPRGNQPQHF	TGTGCCATCAGTGAGAATCTAGGACAGGGGCCTCGCGGCAATCAGCCCCAGCATTTT
.	TRBV18	.	TRBJ1-2	CASSPNSRANYGYTF	TGTGCCAGCTCACCTAATAGCAGAGCAAACTATGGCTACACCTTC
.	TRBV18	.	TRBJ2-6	CASSPRVGSGANVLTF	TGTGCCAGCTCACCGAGGGTGGGGTCTGGGGCCAACGTCCTGACTTTC
TRBD2	TRBV5-4	.	TRBJ2-7	CASSIGLAGAHEQYF	TGTGCCAGCAGCATAGGACTAGCGGGAGCCCACGAGCAGTACTTC
TRBD2	TRBV30	.	TRBJ2-4	CAWSVEASGRGLAKNIQYF	TGTGCCTGGAGTGTAGAGGCTAGCGGGAGGGGACTAGCCAAAAACATTCAGTACTTC
TRBD1	TRBV6-6	.	TRBJ1-2	CASRTPGQDTGYTF	TGTGCCAGCAGAACACCGGGACAGGATACTGGCTACACCTTC
.	TRBV7-2	.	TRBJ1-2	CASSLAQGSVYGYTF	TGTGCCAGCAGCTTAGCGCAGGGGAGTGTTTATGGCTACACCTTC
TRBD1	TRBV5-5	.	TRBJ1-2	CASMREGAGYGYTF	TGTGCCAGCATGAGAGAGGGGGCGGGCTATGGCTACACCTTC
.	TRBV3-1/TRBV3-2	.	TRBJ1-5	CASSQGSGYSNQPQHF	TGTGCCAGCAGCCAAGGGTCGGGATATAGCAATCAGCCCCAGCATTTT
.	TRBV20-1	.	TRBJ2-7	CSARQGYEQYF	TGCAGTGCTAGGCAGGGTTACGAGCAGTACTTC
TRBD2	TRBV11-2	.	TRBJ2-7	CASSVERGNYEQYF	TGTGCCAGCAGTGTTGAGCGGGGGAATTACGAGCAGTACTTC
TRBD1	TRBV4-2	once	TRBJ1-5	CASSQDLGDRSSNQPQHF	TGTGCCAGCAGCCAAGATCTTGGGGACAGGAGTAGCAATCAGCCCCAGCATTTT
TRBD1	TRBV11-3	.	TRBJ1-4	CASSLTGTGARDEKLFF	TGTGCCAGCAGCTTAACCGGGACAGGGGCGCGAGACGAAAAACTGTTTTTT
.	TRBV5-1	.	TRBJ1-1	CASSAITGPTKMNTEAFF	TGCGCCAGCAGCGCAATCACAGGGCCGACAAAAATGAACACTGAAGCTTTCTTT
.	TRBV11-2	.	TRBJ2-1	CASSFSRAGNEQFF	TGTGCCAGCAGCTTTTCCAGGGCGGGAAATGAGCAGTTCTTC
TRBD1	TRBV11-3	.	TRBJ2-1	CASSPRWGQNEQFF	TGTGCCAGCAGCCCAAGGTGGGGACAGAATGAGCAGTTCTTC
TRBD1	TRBV2	few	TRBJ1-2	CASSRDREDYGYTF	TGTGCCAGCAGTCGCGACAGGGAAGACTATGGCTACACCTTC